The 28 T cell receptor beta chains below all came from one sample that was sequenced in a study of PD-L1 blockade in urothelial cancer. The repertoire was sequenced with immunoSEQ multiplex PCR; TCRdb's copy has only in-frame clones and lacks some. The sample records about 120,000 clones, 86% being singletons. Described time point: peripheral blood 6 weeks after treatment start. Specimen: PBMCs, collected around atezolizumab (anti-PD-L1) treatment. All receptors come from a man in his fifties or sixties with urothelial cancer.

V and J are TRBV15 and TRBJ2-7; 7 bases map to TRBD2. Germline values: CDR1 LNHNV, CDR2 YYDKDF (reference sequence). The CDR3 loop spans 15 amino acids. Trimming took 0 bases from V and 1 from J; bases not matched to a gene: 3. CDR3 loop: CATSRELASSYEQYF. The CDR3 nucleotides read TGTGCCACCAGCAGAGAACTAGCGAGTTCCTACGAGCAGTACTTC.

Written as DNA, the CDR3 is TGTGCCAGCAGCGATTCAGGAACACCCCTCCACTTT. Residues: CASSDSGTPLHF. The rearrangement joins TRBV6-1 to TRBJ1-6; D is ambiguous. The germline V and J ends were trimmed by 6 bases and 11 bases, with 11 bases remaining between them. This CDR3 has 12 residues. Germline CDR1 is MNHNS and CDR2 is SASEGT.

This rearrangement joins TRBV18 to TRBJ2-7; 7 positions match TRBD2. This CDR3 is built from 13 residues. The ends lost 6 bases at V and 7 bases at J; junction bases unmatched: 9. Germline CDR1 KGHSH, CDR2 LQKENI. The CDR3 spells CASSPWDGREQYF. For the CDR3, the DNA is TGTGCCAGCTCTCCCTGGGACGGGAGGGAGCAGTACTTC.

The chain carries TRBV4-1 and TRBJ2-2, with 7 bases fitting TRBD1. The CDR3 extends over 14 amino acids. Trimming at V came to 4 bases and at J to 4 bases, leaving 3 bases not matched to a gene. Germline V gives CDR1 MGHRA, CDR2 YSYEKL. The CDR3 DNA reads as TGCGCCAGCAGCCTTACAGGGGTCACCGGGGAGCTGTTTTTT. Its translation: CASSLTGVTGELFF.

The rearrangement links TRBV25-1 to TRBJ2-7, with D perhaps matching TRBD2 (7 bases). Trimming cost V 2 bases and J 5 bases, with 13 bases left between them. The CDR3 runs 14 residues. Per the germline V gene, CDR1 is MGHDK and CDR2 is SYGVNS. CDR3 nucleotides: TGTGCCAGCAGTGAACGGGGGGCCCGGGACGAGCAGTACTTC. It yields the protein CASSERGARDEQYF.

Here the CDR3 reads CASSLTGDATEAFF. The CDR3 nucleotides read TGTGCCAGCAGCTTGACGGGGGACGCCACTGAAGCTTTCTTT. The chain carries TRBV11-1 and TRBJ1-1; weak D call: TRBD1 (5 bases). CDR3 size: 14 residues. Germline V CDR1 and CDR2: SGHAT, FQDESV (reference sequence). Trimming pared 3 bases from V and 4 bases from J, leaving 12 bases between.

This sequence joins TRBV4-1 and TRBJ2-2; tentative D call: TRBD2 (6 bases). Germline V gene lookup returns CDR1 MGHRA and CDR2 YSYEKL. Trimming stripped 3 bases from V and 6 bases from J, with 14 bases between. The CDR3 extends over 15 amino acids. In DNA, the CDR3 is TGCGCCAGCAGCCAGAGGCTAGCGACCGCCGGGGAGCTGTTTTTT. As protein: CASSQRLATAGELFF.

A note on this clone: The sample holds other DNA sequences that translate to the same CDR3. The V call is TRBV5-1, the J call TRBJ1-5; D is ambiguous. Germline V gene data show CDR1 as SGHRS and CDR2 as YFSETQ. The CDR3 is 13 residues long. Trimming cost V 0 bases and J 4 bases, with 5 bases left between them. For the CDR3, the DNA is TGCGCCAGCAGCTTGGATAGAAATCAGCCCCAGCATTTT. It translates to CASSLDRNQPQHF.

With respect to this clone: Mismatch with germline at one junction end may stem from a read error. The rearrangement joins TRBV28 to TRBJ2-5; 8 bases agree with TRBD1. From germline, CDR1 is MDHEN and CDR2 SYDVKM. CDR3 size: 13 residues. DNA for the CDR3: TGCCTATCGCCGGGACAGGTTCAAGAGACCCAGTACTTC. It is translated as CLSPGQVQETQYF.

J is TRBJ1-1 and V is TRBV6-1, with D possibly TRBD1 on 5 matching bases. From germline, CDR1 is MNHNS and CDR2 SASEGT. V lost 5 bases to trimming and J lost 1 base, with 8 bases between them. This CDR3 comprises 13 residues. CDR3 loop: CASSQGQNTEAFF. CDR3 DNA: TGTGCCAGCAGTCAAGGACAGAACACTGAAGCTTTCTTT.

The J gene is TRBJ1-1, the V gene TRBV15, with D maybe TRBD1 (5 bases). CDR3 size: 16 residues. V gave up 1 base and J gave up 3 bases, with 15 bases separating them. Germline loops: CDR1 LNHNV, CDR2 YYDKDF (reference sequence). CDR3 protein: CATSRAAGYLHTEAFF. CDR3 DNA: TGTGCCACCAGCAGAGCAGCAGGGTATCTCCACACTGAAGCTTTCTTT.

V and J are TRBV19 and TRBJ1-1; 8 bases are shared with TRBD1. The CDR3 length is 14 residues. The trim removed 9 bases at V and 4 bases at J, leaving 10 bases unmatched. The germline gives CDR1 LNHDA, CDR2 SQIVND (reference sequence). The CDR3 sequence: CASQTSGGTTEAFF. DNA of the CDR3: TGTGCCAGCCAGACCTCAGGGGGCACCACTGAAGCTTTCTTT.

J is TRBJ1-2 and V is TRBV5-8; 7 bases fit TRBD1. The length of the CDR3 is 15 residues. Germline V gives CDR1 SGHTS, CDR2 YDEGEE. V lost 4 bases, J lost 8 bases, and 14 bases stayed unmatched. CDR3 nucleotide sequence: TGTGCCAGCAGCGCCGTACGGAAGGGGGCGCGGGGCTACACCTTC. This codes for CASSAVRKGARGYTF.

The chain couples TRBV6-1 to TRBJ2-5; the match to TRBD2 covers 7 bases. After removal of 2 bases from V and 2 bases from J, the junction contained 5 bases not matched to a gene. There are 15 residues in the CDR3. Per germline, CDR1 MNHNS and CDR2 SASEGT. The CDR3 DNA is TGTGCCAGCAGTGAAAATCCGGGGGGACAAGAGACCCAGTACTTC. As protein: CASSENPGGQETQYF.

The chain has TRBV21-1 and TRBJ2-6; TRBD1, as called in the table, went unchecked against the DNA. TRBV21-1 is recorded as a pseudogene. The CDR3 covers 16 residues. In DNA, the CDR3 is TGTGCCAGCATGAACAGGGGAAGGTCGGGGGCCAACGTCCTGACTTTC. This encodes CASMNRGRSGANVLTF.

The chain employs TRBV11-2 and TRBJ2-5; 8 nucleotides agree with TRBD2. The V gene end was trimmed by 5 bases and the J gene end by 5 bases; junction bases not matched to a gene: 4. Germline-derived CDR1 and CDR2 are SGHAT and FQNNGV. This CDR3 contains 13 residues. The CDR3 loop is CASSAGGLETQYF. Here the CDR3 DNA reads TGTGCCAGCAGCGCGGGAGGACTTGAGACCCAGTACTTC. The full variable domain, completed using reference TRBV11-2 and TRBJ2-5, is EAGVAQSPRYKIIEKRQSVAFWCNPISGHATLYWYQQILGQGPKLLIQFQNNGVVDDSQLPKDRFSAERLKGVDSTLKIQPAKLEDSAVYLCASSAGGLETQYFGPGTRLLVL.

The chain joins TRBV28 to TRBJ2-7; tentative D call: TRBD1 (5 bases). The V gene lost 6 bases and the J gene lost 2 bases, with 11 bases spanning the gap. The germline gives CDR1 MDHEN, CDR2 SYDVKM. The CDR3 is 13 residues long. The CDR3 nucleotides are TGTGCCAGCAGGGGGCAGGTAACCTACGAGCAGTACTTC. It yields the protein CASRGQVTYEQYF.

The chain combines TRBV7-9 with TRBJ2-3; tentatively, D is TRBD2 (5 bases). Trimming removed 5 bases from V and 2 bases from J, with 11 bases in between. The CDR3 length is 14 residues. CDR1 and CDR2 (germline): SEHNR, FQNEAQ (reference sequence). CDR3 amino acids: CASSERSYTDTQYF. The CDR3 nucleotides read TGTGCCAGCAGCGAGCGGTCGTACACAGATACGCAGTATTTT. Variable domain in full (rest from reference TRBV7-9 and TRBJ2-3): DTGVSQNPRHKITKRGQNVTFRCDPISEHNRLYWYRQTLGQGPEFLTYFQNEAQLEKSRLLSDRFSAERPKGSFSTLEIQRTEQGDSAMYLCASSERSYTDTQYFGPGTRLTVL.

This chain links TRBV5-1 with TRBJ2-5; TRBD2 aligns across 13 bases. V trimming: 0 bases; J trimming: 4 bases; junction bases outside the gene matches: 0. The CDR3 is made up of 15 amino acids. Germline V CDR1 and CDR2: SGHRS, YFSETQ. Here the CDR3 DNA reads TGCGCCAGCAGCTTGGGGACTAGCGGGAGAGAGACCCAGTACTTC. Translating gives CASSLGTSGRETQYF. The full variable domain, its missing parts supplied by reference TRBV5-1 and TRBJ2-5, is KAGVTQTPRYLIKTRGQQVTLSCSPISGHRSVSWYQQTPGQGLQFLFEYFSETQRNKGNFPGRFSGRQFSNSRSEMNVSTLELGDSALYLCASSLGTSGRETQYFGPGTRLLVL.

This rearrangement joins TRBV5-5 to TRBJ2-3; possibly TRBD1 for D (5 bases). The CDR3 contains 14 residues. Trimming pared 3 bases from V and 2 bases from J, leaving 10 bases between. The germline CDR1 and CDR2 sequences are SGHKS and YYEKEE (reference sequence). The CDR3 here is CASSSGHDTDTQYF. CDR3 bases: TGTGCCAGCAGCTCAGGGCACGACACAGATACGCAGTATTTT.

The chain carries TRBV28 and TRBJ1-1; 7 bases are shared with TRBD1. Germline-derived CDR1 and CDR2 are MDHEN and SYDVKM. The junction had 4 bases not matched to a gene; V was cut back by 5 bases and J by 4 bases. CDR3 length equals 13 residues. CDR3 sequence reads: CASSEGARTEAFF. DNA of the CDR3: TGTGCCAGCAGTGAGGGGGCGCGCACTGAAGCTTTCTTT. The full variable domain, with the rest looked up from reference TRBV28 and TRBJ1-1, is DVKVTQSSRYLVKRTGEKVFLECVQDMDHENMFWYRQDPGLGLRLIYFSYDVKMKEKGDIPEGYSVSREKKERFSLILESASTNQTSMYLCASSEGARTEAFFGQGTRLTVV.

J is TRBJ2-1 and V is TRBV7-2; weak D call: TRBD2 (6 bases). V was pared by 4 bases and J by 0 bases, with 7 bases between. Germline values: CDR1 SGHTA, CDR2 FQGNSA. The CDR3 length is 14 residues. This CDR3 is CASSYSGSYNEQFF. For the CDR3, the DNA is TGTGCCAGCAGCTATAGCGGCTCCTACAATGAGCAGTTCTTC.

The J gene is TRBJ2-1, the V gene TRBV18; the D gene is possibly TRBD1 (6 bases). CDR3 size: 11 residues. Germline CDR1 KGHSH, CDR2 LQKENI. V dropped 8 bases and J dropped 7 bases, with 9 bases sitting between them. The CDR3 DNA is TGTGCCAGCCAACAGGGTAATGAGCAGTTCTTC. It is translated as CASQQGNEQFF.

The V and J genes are TRBV2 and TRBJ2-1; 10 positions match TRBD2. The CDR3 spans 13 residues. After removal of 4 bases from V and 14 bases from J, the junction contained 8 bases not matched to a gene. The V gene's germline CDR1 is SNHLY and CDR2 FYNNEI. The CDR3 DNA sequence: TGTGCCAGCAGTGGTGCTAGCGGGAGTTCCGAGTTCTTC. Translating it yields CASSGASGSSEFF.

The chain links TRBV28 to TRBJ2-7, with D perhaps matching TRBD1 (6 bases). The germline gives CDR1 MDHEN, CDR2 SYDVKM. V was cut by 3 bases and J by 3 bases, with 12 bases left in between. This CDR3 has 14 amino acids. The DNA of the CDR3 is TGTGCCAGCAGTTTCGAAATACAGGGCTACGAGCAGTACTTC. Its protein is CASSFEIQGYEQYF.

The rearrangement joins TRBV5-4 to TRBJ2-7; TRBD2 aligns across 13 bases. Germline V lookup: CDR1 SGHNT, CDR2 YYREEE (reference sequence). V lost 4 bases to trimming and J lost 6 bases; unmatched junction nucleotides: 10. The CDR3 covers 16 residues. CDR3 in amino acids: CASSGGLAGVLFEQYF. The DNA for the CDR3 is TGTGCCAGCAGCGGAGGACTAGCGGGGGTGCTTTTCGAGCAGTACTTC.

The V gene is TRBV28, the J gene TRBJ1-4; D call uncertain. V dropped 3 bases and J dropped 5 bases, with 7 bases sitting between them. The CDR3 runs 13 residues. Germline-derived CDR1 and CDR2 are MDHEN and SYDVKM. The DNA of the CDR3 is TGTGCCAGCAGTTTTGGCGGAAATGAAAAACTGTTTTTT. This encodes CASSFGGNEKLFF. Full variable domain (outside the CDR3, taken from reference TRBV28 and TRBJ1-4): DVKVTQSSRYLVKRTGEKVFLECVQDMDHENMFWYRQDPGLGLRLIYFSYDVKMKEKGDIPEGYSVSREKKERFSLILESASTNQTSMYLCASSFGGNEKLFFGSGTQLSVL.

The chain has TRBV27 and TRBJ2-2, with TRBD2 matching over 14 bases. CDR3 size: 18 residues. CDR1 and CDR2 (germline): MNHEY, SMNVEV (reference sequence). The V segment lost 6 bases and the J segment 4 bases; nucleotides outside the gene matches: 10. The CDR3 protein is CASSHPGLAGVLTGELFF. The CDR3 DNA sequence: TGTGCCAGCAGCCACCCGGGACTAGCGGGAGTACTCACCGGGGAGCTGTTTTTT.